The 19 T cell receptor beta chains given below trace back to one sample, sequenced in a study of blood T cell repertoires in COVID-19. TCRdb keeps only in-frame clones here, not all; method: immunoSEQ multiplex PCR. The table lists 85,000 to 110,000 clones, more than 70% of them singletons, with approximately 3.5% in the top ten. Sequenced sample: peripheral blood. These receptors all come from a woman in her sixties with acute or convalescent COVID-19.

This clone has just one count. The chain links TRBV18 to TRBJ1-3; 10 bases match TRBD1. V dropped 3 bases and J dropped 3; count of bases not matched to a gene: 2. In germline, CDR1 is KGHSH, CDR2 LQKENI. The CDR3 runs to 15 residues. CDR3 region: CASSPRTGGGNTIYF. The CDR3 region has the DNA TGTGCCAGCTCACCGAGGACAGGGGGTGGAAACACCATATATTTT.

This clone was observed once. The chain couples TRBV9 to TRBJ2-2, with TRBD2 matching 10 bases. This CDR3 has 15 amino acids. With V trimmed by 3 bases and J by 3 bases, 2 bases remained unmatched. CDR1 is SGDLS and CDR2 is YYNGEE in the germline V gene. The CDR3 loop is CASSASGSDTGELFF. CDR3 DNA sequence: TGTGCCAGCAGCGCTAGCGGGAGTGACACCGGGGAGCTGTTTTTT.

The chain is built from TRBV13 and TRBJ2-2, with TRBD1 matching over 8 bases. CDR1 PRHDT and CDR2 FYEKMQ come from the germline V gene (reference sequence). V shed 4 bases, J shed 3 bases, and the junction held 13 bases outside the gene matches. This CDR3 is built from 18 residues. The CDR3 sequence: CASSSLFAGTGHTGELFF. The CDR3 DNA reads TGTGCCAGCAGCTCCCTCTTCGCCGGGACAGGACACACCGGGGAGCTGTTTTTT.

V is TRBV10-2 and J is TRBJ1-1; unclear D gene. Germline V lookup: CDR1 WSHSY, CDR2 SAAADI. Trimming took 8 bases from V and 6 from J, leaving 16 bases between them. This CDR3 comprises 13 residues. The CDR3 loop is CASGYSHQAEAFF. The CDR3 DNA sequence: TGCGCCAGCGGTTACTCGCACCAAGCTGAAGCTTTCTTT.

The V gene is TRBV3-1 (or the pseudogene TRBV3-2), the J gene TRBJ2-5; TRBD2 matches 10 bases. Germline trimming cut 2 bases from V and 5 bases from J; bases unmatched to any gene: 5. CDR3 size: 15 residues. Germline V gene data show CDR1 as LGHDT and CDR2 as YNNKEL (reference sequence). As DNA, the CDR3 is TGTGCCAGCAGCCAACTAGCGGGGGTGAGGGAGACCCAGTACTTC. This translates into CASSQLAGVRETQYF.

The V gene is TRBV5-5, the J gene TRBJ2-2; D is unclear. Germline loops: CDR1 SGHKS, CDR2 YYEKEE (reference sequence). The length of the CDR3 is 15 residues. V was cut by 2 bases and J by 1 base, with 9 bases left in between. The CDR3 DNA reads TGTGCCAGCAGCTTTATCCGCGGGAACACCGGGGAGCTGTTTTTT. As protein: CASSFIRGNTGELFF.

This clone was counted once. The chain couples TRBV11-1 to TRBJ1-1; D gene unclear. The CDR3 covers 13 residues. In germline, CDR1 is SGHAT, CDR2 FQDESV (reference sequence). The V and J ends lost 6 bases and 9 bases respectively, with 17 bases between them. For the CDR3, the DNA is TGTGCCAGCAGATCCTCGAGGGCTGGGAAAGCTTTCTTT. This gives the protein CASRSSRAGKAFF.

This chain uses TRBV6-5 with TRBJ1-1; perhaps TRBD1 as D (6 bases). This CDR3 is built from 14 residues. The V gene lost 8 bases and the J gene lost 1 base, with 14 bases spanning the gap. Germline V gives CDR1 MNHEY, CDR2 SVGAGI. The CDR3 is CASGSQGPNTEAFF. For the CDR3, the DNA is TGTGCCAGCGGAAGCCAGGGGCCGAACACTGAAGCTTTCTTT.

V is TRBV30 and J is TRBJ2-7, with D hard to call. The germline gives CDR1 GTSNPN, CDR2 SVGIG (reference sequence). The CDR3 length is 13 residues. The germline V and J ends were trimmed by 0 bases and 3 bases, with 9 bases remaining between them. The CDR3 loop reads CAWSVNLVYEQYF. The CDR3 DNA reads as TGTGCCTGGAGTGTAAATCTAGTCTACGAGCAGTACTTC.

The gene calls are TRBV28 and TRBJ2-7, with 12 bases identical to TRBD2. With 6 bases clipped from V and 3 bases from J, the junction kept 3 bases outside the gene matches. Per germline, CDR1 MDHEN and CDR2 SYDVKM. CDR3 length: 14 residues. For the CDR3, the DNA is TGTGCCAGCAGCCAGACTAGCGGGAGCTACGAGCAGTACTTC. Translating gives CASSQTSGSYEQYF.

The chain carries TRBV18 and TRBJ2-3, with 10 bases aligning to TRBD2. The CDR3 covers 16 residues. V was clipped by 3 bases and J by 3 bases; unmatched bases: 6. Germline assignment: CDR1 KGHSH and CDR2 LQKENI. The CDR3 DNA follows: TGTGCCAGCTCACCGGGGACGGGACTAGCGACAGATACGCAGTATTTT. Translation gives CASSPGTGLATDTQYF.

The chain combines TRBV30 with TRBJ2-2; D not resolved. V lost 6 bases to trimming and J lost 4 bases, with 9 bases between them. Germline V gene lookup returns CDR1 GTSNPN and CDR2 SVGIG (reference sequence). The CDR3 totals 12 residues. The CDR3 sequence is CACPFSTGELFF. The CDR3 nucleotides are TGTGCCTGCCCTTTCTCCACCGGGGAGCTGTTTTTT. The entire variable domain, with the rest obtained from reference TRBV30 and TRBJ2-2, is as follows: SQTIHQWPATLVQPVGSPLSLECTVEGTSNPNLYWYRQAAGRGLQLLFYSVGIGQISSEVPQNLSASRPQDRQFILSSKKLLLSDSGFYLCACPFSTGELFFGEGSRLTVL.

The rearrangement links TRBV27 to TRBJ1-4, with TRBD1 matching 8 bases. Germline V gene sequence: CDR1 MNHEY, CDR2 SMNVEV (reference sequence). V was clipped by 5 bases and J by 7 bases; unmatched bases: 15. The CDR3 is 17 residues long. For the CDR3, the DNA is TGTGCCAGCAGTCGGCGTCAGGGGGCGCGAGGCCGTGAAAAACTGTTTTTT. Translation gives CASSRRQGARGREKLFF.

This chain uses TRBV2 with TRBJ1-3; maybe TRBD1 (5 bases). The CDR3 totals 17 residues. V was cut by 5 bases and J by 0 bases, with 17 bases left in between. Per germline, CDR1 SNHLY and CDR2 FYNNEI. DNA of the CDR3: TGTGCCAGCAGTCGGTGGGCAGGGCAGAGCTCTGGAAACACCATATATTTT. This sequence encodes CASSRWAGQSSGNTIYF.

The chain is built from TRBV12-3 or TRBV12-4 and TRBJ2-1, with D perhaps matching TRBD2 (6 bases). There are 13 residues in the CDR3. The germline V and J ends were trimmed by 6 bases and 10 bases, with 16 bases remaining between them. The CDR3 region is CASSPRGGGEQFF. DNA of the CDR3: TGTGCCAGCAGCCCGAGGGGTGGAGGGGAGCAGTTCTTC.

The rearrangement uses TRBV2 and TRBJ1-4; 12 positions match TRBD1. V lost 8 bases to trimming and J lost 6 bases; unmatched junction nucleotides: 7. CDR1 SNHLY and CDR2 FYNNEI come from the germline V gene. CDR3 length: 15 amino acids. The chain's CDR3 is CASRDRGLTDEKLFF. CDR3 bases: TGTGCCAGCCGGGACAGGGGGCTCACGGATGAAAAACTGTTTTTT.

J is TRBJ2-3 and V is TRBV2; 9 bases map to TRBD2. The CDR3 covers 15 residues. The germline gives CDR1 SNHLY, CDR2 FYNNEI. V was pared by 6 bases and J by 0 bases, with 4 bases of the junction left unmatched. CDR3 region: CASRPLAGSTDTQYF. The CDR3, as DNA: TGTGCCAGCAGACCACTAGCGGGTAGCACAGATACGCAGTATTTT.

The CDR3: CASSPSGEEKLFF. The CDR3 coding sequence is TGTGCCAGCTCACCGTCTGGGGAGGAAAAACTGTTTTTT. This chain links TRBV18 with TRBJ1-4; no firm D call. There are 13 residues in the CDR3. The ends were cut back, 3 bases at V and 8 bases at J, with 10 bases in the middle. The germline V gene has CDR1 KGHSH and CDR2 LQKENI.

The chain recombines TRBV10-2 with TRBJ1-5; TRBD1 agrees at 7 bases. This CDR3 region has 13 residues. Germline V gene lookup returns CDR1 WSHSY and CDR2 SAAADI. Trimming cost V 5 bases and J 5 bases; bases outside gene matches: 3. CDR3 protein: CASSHRGDQPQHF. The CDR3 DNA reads TGCGCCAGCAGTCACAGGGGCGATCAGCCCCAGCATTTT.